A single sample gave rise to the 15 T cell receptor beta chains below, sequenced in a study of chemoradiotherapy in HPV16-positive cancers. Sequencing was performed with immunoSEQ multiplex PCR; in TCRdb, only in-frame clones are kept and a portion is missing. In the table there are roughly 5,400 clones, 93% of which are singletons. This specimen was collected from a patient who underwent chemoradiotherapy. The receptor set was obtained from a human donor with HPV-associated anogenital cancer.

This chain connects TRBV7-2 to TRBJ2-1; D remains unclear. Deletions cut 6 bases from V and 7 bases from J, with 10 bases between. In germline, CDR1 is SGHTA, CDR2 FQGNSA. The CDR3 consists of 12 residues. CDR3 in amino acids: CASSLKGNEQFF. The DNA for the CDR3 is TGTGCCAGCAGTTTAAAGGGTAATGAGCAGTTCTTC.

This chain joins TRBV28 and TRBJ2-7; D remains ambiguous. Germline CDR1 MDHEN, CDR2 SYDVKM. Trimming left V 7 bases short and J 3 bases short, with 19 bases between. The CDR3 loop spans 15 amino acids. CDR3 residues: CASTTPRNLVYEQYF. The CDR3 DNA reads TGTGCCAGCACTACGCCCAGGAACCTCGTCTACGAGCAGTACTTC.

The chain recombines TRBV5-4 with TRBJ1-2; D may be TRBD1 (5 bases). Germline lookup yields CDR1 SGHNT and CDR2 YYREEE (reference sequence). The CDR3 is made up of 15 amino acids. The germline V and J ends were trimmed by 5 bases and 7 bases, with 21 bases remaining between them. In DNA form, the CDR3 reads TGTGCCAGCAGAGAACAGGTATCCAAGATCTCTGGCTACACCTTC. Translation: CASREQVSKISGYTF.

This clone was observed once. The gene calls are TRBV2 and TRBJ1-1; D unclear. CDR3 length: 8 residues. Germline V gives CDR1 SNHLY, CDR2 FYNNEI. Trimming took 0 bases from V and 13 from J, leaving 0 bases between them. The CDR3 nucleotides are TGTGCCAGCAGTGAAGCTTTCTTT. Translated: CASSEAFF.

This clone was seen once. The chain employs TRBV7-2 and TRBJ2-3; possibly TRBD2 for D (6 bases). This CDR3 region has 13 residues. Trimming removed 4 bases at V and 4 bases at J, with 9 bases between. Germline CDR1 is SGHTA and CDR2 is FQGNSA. Here the CDR3 reads CASSYPGADTQYF. The CDR3 coding sequence is TGTGCCAGCAGCTATCCGGGGGCAGATACGCAGTATTTT.

The gene calls are TRBV6-1 and TRBJ1-1, with a possible D match to TRBD1 (5 bases). Trimming removed 4 bases from V and 5 bases from J, with 26 bases in between. The CDR3 contains 18 residues. Germline V gives CDR1 MNHNS, CDR2 SASEGT. CDR3 nucleotides: TGTGCCAGCAGTGCTCGCATCCAAGGGGAAGGCCGAACGACTGAAGCTTTCTTT. Its protein is CASSARIQGEGRTTEAFF.

The CDR3 DNA reads TGTGCCAGCAGCTTCCGGGGAGCTGGAAACACCATATATTTT. Protein product: CASSFRGAGNTIYF. This rearrangement joins TRBV7-9 to TRBJ1-3; D remains unclear. Germline assignment: CDR1 SEHNR and CDR2 FQNEAQ (reference sequence). The ends were cut back, 3 bases at V and 2 bases at J, with 8 bases in the middle. The CDR3 length is 14 residues. The variable domain in full, with the rest retrieved from reference TRBV7-9 and TRBJ1-3, is DTGVSQNPRHKITKRGQNVTFRCDPISEHNRLYWYRQTLGQGPEFLTYFQNEAQLEKSRLLSDRFSAERPKGSFSTLEIQRTEQGDSAMYLCASSFRGAGNTIYFGEGSWLTVV.

V is TRBV4-3 and J is TRBJ2-2, with TRBD2 matching over 7 bases. The CDR3 runs 15 residues. V shed 2 bases and J 5 bases; nucleotides not matched to a gene: 5. The germline V gene encodes CDR1 LGHNA and CDR2 YSLEER. CDR3 nucleotides: TGCGCCAGCAGCCAAACCGAGGGAGGGACCGGGGAGCTGTTTTTT. Amino acids: CASSQTEGGTGELFF.

The gene calls are TRBV30 and TRBJ1-2; D perhaps matches TRBD1 (5 bases). Deletions cut 2 bases from V and 6 bases from J, with 13 bases between. This CDR3 region has 13 residues. Germline V gene sequence: CDR1 GTSNPN, CDR2 SVGIG (reference sequence). CDR3 in amino acids: CAWSLSGTNGYTF. CDR3 coding DNA: TGTGCCTGGAGTTTGTCTGGGACCAATGGCTACACCTTC.

This sequence joins TRBV5-6 and TRBJ1-2; no clear D. There are 17 residues in the CDR3. Trimming left V 0 bases short and J 2 bases short, with 17 bases between. Germline values: CDR1 SGHDT, CDR2 YYEEEE. The CDR3 DNA sequence: TGTGCCAGCAGCTTGGCCCGTGGGCCTTCTAGGAACTATGGCTACACCTTC. Amino acid sequence: CASSLARGPSRNYGYTF.

This chain joins TRBV15 and TRBJ2-1, with D perhaps assigned TRBD1 or TRBD2 (6 bases each). The ends were cut back, 0 bases at V and 9 bases at J, with 12 bases in the middle. From germline, CDR1 is LNHNV and CDR2 YYDKDF (reference sequence). The CDR3 contains 14 residues. CDR3 nucleotides: TGTGCCACCAGCAGAGATCTGGGGGGCCCTGAGCAGTTCTTC. It codes for CATSRDLGGPEQFF.

The rearrangement links TRBV6-5 to TRBJ2-7; D may be TRBD1 or TRBD2 (5 bases each). This CDR3 is built from 13 residues. V lost 2 bases to trimming and J lost 3 bases, with 8 bases between them. From germline, CDR1 is MNHEY and CDR2 SVGAGI. This chain's CDR3 is CASSYGDDYEQYF. The CDR3 region has the DNA TGTGCCAGCAGTTACGGGGACGACTACGAGCAGTACTTC.

The V call is TRBV6-1, the J call TRBJ1-5, with D perhaps TRBD1 (6 bases). Germline lookup yields CDR1 MNHNS and CDR2 SASEGT. The CDR3 has 14 amino acids. V gave up 7 bases and J gave up 7 bases, with 17 bases separating them. In DNA, the CDR3 is TGTGCCAGCAACCTATACAGGGAGGGACAGCCCCAGCATTTT. Its protein is CASNLYREGQPQHF.

The V call is TRBV5-1, the J call TRBJ2-2; 7 bases fit TRBD1. Germline CDR1 SGHRS, CDR2 YFSETQ. CDR3 size: 15 residues. V was pared by 1 base and J by 3 bases, with 3 bases of the junction left unmatched. In DNA, the CDR3 is TGCGCCAGCAGCTTGTACCAGGGGGACACCGGGGAGCTGTTTTTT. It translates to CASSLYQGDTGELFF.

This chain connects TRBV5-1 to TRBJ2-3; D ambiguous. Trimming took off 0 bases at V and 6 bases at J, with 2 bases between the two ends. The germline V gene has CDR1 SGHRS and CDR2 YFSETQ. The CDR3 totals 11 residues. The CDR3 DNA reads TGCGCCAGCAGCTTGGCGGATACGCAGTATTTT. It yields the protein CASSLADTQYF.